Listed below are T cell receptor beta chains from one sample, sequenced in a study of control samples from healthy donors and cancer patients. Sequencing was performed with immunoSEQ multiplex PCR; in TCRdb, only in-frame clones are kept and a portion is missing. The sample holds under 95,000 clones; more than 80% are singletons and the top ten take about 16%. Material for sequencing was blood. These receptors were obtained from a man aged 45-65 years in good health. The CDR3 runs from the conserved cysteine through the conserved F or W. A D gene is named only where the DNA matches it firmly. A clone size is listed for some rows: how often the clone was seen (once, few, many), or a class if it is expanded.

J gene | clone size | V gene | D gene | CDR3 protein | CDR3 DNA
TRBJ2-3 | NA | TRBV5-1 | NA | CASSLRAPTDTQYF | TGCGCCAGCAGCCTCCGGGCCCCTACAGATACGCAGTATTTT
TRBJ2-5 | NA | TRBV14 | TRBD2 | CASSQAGSGSGTQYF | TGTGCCAGCAGCCAAGCCGGGAGCGGGAGTGGGACCCAGTACTTC
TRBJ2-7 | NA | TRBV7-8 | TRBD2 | CASSPSSGGYEQYF | TGTGCCAGCAGCCCATCTAGCGGAGGCTACGAGCAGTACTTC
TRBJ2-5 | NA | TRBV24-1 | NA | CATSRGALETQYF | TGTGCCACCAGTCGGGGGGCGTTGGAGACCCAGTACTTC
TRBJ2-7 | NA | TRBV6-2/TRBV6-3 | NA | CASSYSVPTGSDEQYF | TGTGCCAGCAGTTACTCGGTTCCGACAGGCTCGGACGAGCAGTACTTC
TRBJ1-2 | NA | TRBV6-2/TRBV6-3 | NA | CASSDDEYGYTF | TGTGCCAGCAGCGACGACGAGTATGGCTACACCTTC
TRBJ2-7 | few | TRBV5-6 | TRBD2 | CASSLRGRVLHEQYF | TGTGCCAGCAGCTTGCGCGGGAGAGTCCTCCACGAGCAGTACTTC
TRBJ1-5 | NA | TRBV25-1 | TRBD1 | CASLPGGGGYQPQHF | TGTGCCAGCCTACCAGGAGGAGGGGGCTACCAGCCCCAGCATTTT
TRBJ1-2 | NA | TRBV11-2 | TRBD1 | CASSLSGGQEVNYGYTF | TGTGCCAGCAGCTTAAGTGGGGGACAGGAGGTAAACTATGGCTACACCTTC
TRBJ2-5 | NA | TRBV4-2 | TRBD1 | CASSPTTGYQETQYF | TGTGCCAGCAGCCCAACGACAGGGTACCAAGAGACCCAGTACTTC
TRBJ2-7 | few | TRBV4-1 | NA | CASSHPETPYEQYF | TGCGCCAGCAGCCACCCGGAGACACCCTACGAGCAGTACTTC
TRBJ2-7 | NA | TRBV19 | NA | CASSQGQIYEQYF | TGTGCCAGTAGTCAGGGTCAGATCTACGAGCAGTACTTC
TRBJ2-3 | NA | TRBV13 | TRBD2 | CASSLGGLVRTDTQYF | TGTGCCAGCAGCTTAGGTGGACTAGTCCGCACAGATACGCAGTATTTT
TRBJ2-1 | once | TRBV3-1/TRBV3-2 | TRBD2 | CASSQEFESGSSYNEQFF | TGTGCCAGCAGCCAAGAGTTCGAAAGCGGGAGCTCCTACAATGAGCAGTTCTTC
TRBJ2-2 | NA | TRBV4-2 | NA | CASSQDLANTGELFF | TGTGCCAGCAGCCAAGATCTAGCGAACACCGGGGAGCTGTTTTTT
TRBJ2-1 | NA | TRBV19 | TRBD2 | CASSIYSSGNNEQFF | TGTGCCAGTAGCATATACTCTAGCGGGAATAATGAGCAGTTCTTC
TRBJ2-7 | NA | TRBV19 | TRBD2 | CASTRGGLAGSEQYF | TGTGCCAGTACCCGAGGGGGACTAGCGGGAAGTGAGCAGTACTTC
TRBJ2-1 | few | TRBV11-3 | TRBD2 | CASSLDGRPPSYNEQFF | TGTGCCAGCAGCTTAGACGGGAGGCCCCCCTCCTACAATGAGCAGTTCTTC
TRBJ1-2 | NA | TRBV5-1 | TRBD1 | CASSLAGQGAFGYGYTF | TGCGCCAGCAGCTTGGCCGGGCAGGGGGCTTTTGGCTATGGCTACACCTTC
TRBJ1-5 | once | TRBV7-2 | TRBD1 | CASSLMAGGAGNQPQHF | TGTGCCAGCAGCTTGATGGCAGGGGGCGCAGGCAATCAGCCCCAGCATTTT
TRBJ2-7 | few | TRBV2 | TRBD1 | CASRANQGDEQYF | TGTGCCAGCAGGGCCAACCAGGGGGACGAGCAGTACTTC
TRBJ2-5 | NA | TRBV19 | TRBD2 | CASRALAGVETQYF | TGTGCCAGTAGGGCTCTAGCGGGAGTCGAGACCCAGTACTTC
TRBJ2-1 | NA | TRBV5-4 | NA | CASIPVETHYNEQFF | TGTGCCAGCATTCCCGTGGAGACTCACTACAATGAGCAGTTCTTC
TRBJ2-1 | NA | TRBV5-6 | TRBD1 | CASSFLDRVWNEQFF | TGTGCCAGCAGCTTCCTAGACAGGGTCTGGAATGAGCAGTTCTTC
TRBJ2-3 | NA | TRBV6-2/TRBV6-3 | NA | CASSYLLRTDTQYF | TGTGCCAGCAGTTACTTACTGCGGACAGATACGCAGTATTTT
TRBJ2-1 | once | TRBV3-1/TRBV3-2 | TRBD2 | CASSQVASGYNEQFF | TGTGCCAGCAGCCAAGTCGCTAGCGGATACAATGAGCAGTTCTTC
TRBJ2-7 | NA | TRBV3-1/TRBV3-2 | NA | CASSQGSQRYTYEQYF | TGTGCCAGCAGCCAAGGGTCCCAGCGGTATACCTACGAGCAGTACTTC
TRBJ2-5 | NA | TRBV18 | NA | CASSPPEGVTQYF | TGTGCCAGCTCACCACCGGAGGGGGTCACCCAGTACTTC
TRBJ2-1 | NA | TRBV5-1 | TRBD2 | CASSFRTRENEQFF | TGCGCCAGCAGCTTTAGGACTAGGGAAAATGAGCAGTTCTTC
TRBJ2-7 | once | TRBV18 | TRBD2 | CASSPYGGSGGYEQYF | TGTGCCAGCTCACCATACGGTGGTAGCGGGGGATACGAGCAGTACTTC
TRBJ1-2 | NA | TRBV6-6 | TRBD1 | CASSYADRAYGYTF | TGTGCCAGCAGTTACGCGGACAGGGCGTATGGCTACACCTTC
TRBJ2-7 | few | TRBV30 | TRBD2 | CAWSVGSGSYEQYF | TGTGCCTGGAGTGTTGGTAGCGGGAGTTACGAGCAGTACTTC
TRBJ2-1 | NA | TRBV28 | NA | CASGGEGVSYNEQFF | TGTGCCAGCGGAGGGGAGGGGGTCTCCTACAATGAGCAGTTCTTC
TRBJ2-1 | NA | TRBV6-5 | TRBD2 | CASSRLANEQFF | TGTGCCAGCTCCCGACTAGCCAATGAGCAGTTCTTC
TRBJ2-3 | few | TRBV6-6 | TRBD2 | CASSHTSGRMNTQYF | TGTGCCAGCAGCCATACTAGCGGGAGGATGAATACGCAGTATTTT
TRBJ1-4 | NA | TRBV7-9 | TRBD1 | CASSRQGAIGEKLFF | TGTGCCAGCAGCCGACAGGGGGCCATTGGCGAAAAACTGTTTTTT
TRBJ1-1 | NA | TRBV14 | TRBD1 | CASSQDGTGSWTEAFF | TGTGCCAGCAGCCAAGATGGGACAGGGAGCTGGACTGAAGCTTTCTTT
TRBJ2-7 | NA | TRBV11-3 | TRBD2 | CASSLDGRDEQYF | TGTGCCAGCAGCTTAGATGGGAGGGACGAGCAGTACTTC
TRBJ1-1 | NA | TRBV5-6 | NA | CASSDLTSDEAFF | TGTGCCAGCAGCGATTTAACGTCGGATGAAGCTTTCTTT
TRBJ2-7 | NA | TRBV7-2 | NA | CASSSRELPTYEQYF | TGTGCCAGCAGCTCCAGGGAATTACCTACCTACGAGCAGTACTTC
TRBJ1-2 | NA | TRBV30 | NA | CAWSAFRDYGYTF | TGTGCCTGGAGTGCTTTCCGGGATTATGGCTACACCTTC
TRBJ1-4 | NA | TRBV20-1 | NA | CSARNQEKLFF | TGCAGTGCTAGAAACCAGGAAAAACTGTTTTTT
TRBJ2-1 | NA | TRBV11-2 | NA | CASSLEGALGNEQFF | TGTGCCAGCAGCTTGGAGGGGGCTCTCGGGAATGAGCAGTTCTTC
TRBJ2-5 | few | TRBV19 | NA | CASSQIRETQYF | TGTGCCAGTAGCCAGATTCGGGAGACCCAGTACTTC